This T cell receptor beta chain was found in a study of CD8+ T cells in alopecia areata. The study, taken as a whole, reports: With patients, TCR sharing proved less clear than in mice, a difference possibly related to HLA.

V was pared by 4 bases and J by 5 bases, with 6 bases between. The germline V gene has CDR1 LGHNA and CDR2 YNLKQL (reference sequence). The CDR3 is 12 amino acids. The sequencing template was cDNA reverse transcribed from extracted RNA. Only in-frame clones appear in the TCRdb table, and some are missing; sequencing was by immunoSEQ multiplex PCR. The sample contains 2,500 to 3,500 clones, none of them singletons. This clone occurred many times. As yet, its antigen is unknown. The gene names here belong to mouse. The missing CDR3 end, 4 residues past where the read stops, is filled in from the germline J gene.

V gene TRBV5 combines with J gene TRBJ2-1; D is possibly TRBD2 (6 bases). Material for sequencing was lesional skin. The clonotype comes from a C3H/HeJ mouse with alopecia areata. Mouse MHC haplotype: H2-k. CDR3 DNA, as far as it was read: TGTGCCAGCAGCCGGGGGGATGCT. This translates into CASSRGDA. The full CDR3 protein reads CASSRGDAEQFF.